This entry describes one T cell receptor beta chain. The entry originates in a study of blood T cell repertoires in COVID-19. V lost 4 bases, J lost 2 bases, and 7 bases stayed unmatched. This CDR3 has 16 amino acids. Per the germline V gene, CDR1 is MNHEY and CDR2 is SVGAGI. This table comes from immunoSEQ multiplex PCR, and its TCRdb copy is limited to in-frame clones, with some not included. This table holds around 250,000 clones, over 80% found once. V and J are TRBV6-5 and TRBJ1-5; the match to TRBD1 covers 8 bases. Material: PBMCs or T cells enriched from blood (not recorded which). The receptor's source is a human donor in a cohort exposed to, infected with or recovered from COVID-19 (not recorded which). The donor label of this sample is uncertain. CDR3 residues: CASSSWTGNGNQPQHF. The CDR3 DNA reads as TGTGCCAGCAGTTCATGGACAGGGAACGGCAATCAGCCCCAGCATTTT.